This entry is about one T cell receptor beta chain. Its antigen has not been determined. No quality values exist for individual bases; no much larger clone is one base distant. This record comes from a study of blood T cells in healthy people across ages (dated by TCRdb to the mid-2010s). Describing the broader study: Template switching captured roughly one uniquely barcoded TCR beta cDNA molecule per two T cells in model experiments. Using deep sequencing normalized with unique cDNA molecular identifiers, the study measured how TCR beta repertoire diversity changes with age. The donors were divided into four age groups: young (average approximately 16 years), middle-aged (under 40), aged (approximately 64) and long-lived (about 79). To avoid experimental bias, donors of different ages were spread randomly across the sequencing lanes. The study analyzed two additional independent replicas of 1 million unique cDNA reads from the same blood draw for two donors, one aged 18 to 29 and one aged 80 or older.

Study-wide conclusions, independent of this receptor: As age increased, observed TCR beta diversity per million T cells dropped in a roughly linear way, and a significant reduction was already evident by age roughly 40. Estimates of total diversity from one million sequenced T cells were regarded as lower bounds and underestimates. Compared with the aged group, the long-lived group had more naive CD4+ T cells, fewer expanded clones and increased TCR diversity, a pattern suggesting age selection. Because donor CMV infection status was unknown, age-related changes in expanded clonotypes were potentially confounded. Bulk unsorted PBMC profiling prevented conclusive comparison of naive and antigen-experienced compartments. There was a strong correlation between observed TCR beta diversity and the percentage of naive T cells measured by flow cytometry.

Libraries were built with 5' RACE. The instrument was an Illumina HiSeq 2500. The second PCR ran for roughly 6 to 11 cycles and used a J-beta primer mix along with a sample-barcoded 5' primer. A template-switch 5' adaptor carrying 12 random nucleotides introduced a unique molecular identifier onto each TCR beta cDNA molecule. Each sample yielded at least 2.5 million CDR3-containing paired-end reads. All of the RNA was converted into first-strand cDNA using the Mint cDNA synthesis kit, with a TRBC-specific oligonucleotide serving as the primer. After uracil-DNA glycosylase treatment, a first 18-cycle PCR used universal primers M1SS and BC2_uni_R on all cDNA. In the authors' own workflow: Each sample was normalized by randomly selecting 1 million high-quality reads, each carrying a distinct molecular identifier. Instead of being binned into consensus sequences, reads with shared molecular identifiers were discarded. MiTCR, set to a Q25 quality threshold and the strictest error-elimination algorithm, was used for CDR3 identification, clonotype clustering and error correction. Lower-bound total TCR beta diversity was estimated with a nonparametric unseen species model using Euler transformation. TCRdb reprocessing: public reads trimmed at Q25 with fastp, clones called with MiXCR, in-frame beta chains kept. Each CDR3 protein gets just one entry, which takes the most common genes and DNA from the rows behind it. TCRdb's processing, not the authors' own work, is the source of the V and J calls. The sample table records about a million distinct CDR3 sequences; approximately 50% of these occur just once. The ten largest clones capture about a fifth of the sample.

Systemically healthy Caucasian individuals from Russia, some 36 in total and aged roughly 6 to 100 years, were included as donors. Each donor gave around 9.8 milliliters of peripheral blood, collected into EDTA-treated Vacutainer tubes. PBMCs were isolated by Ficoll-Paque density-gradient centrifugation, with at least 7 million obtained per sample. Trizol reagent was used to extract total RNA from PBMCs, with at least 6 micrograms per sample. Naive CD45RAhigh/CD27high T cell percentages were measured by flow cytometry on a PBMC aliquot from every donor. From the cysteine through the phenylalanine, the CDR3 covers 13 amino acids. Only the CDR3 portion is preserved as DNA: 39 bases, with reading frame beginning at the first base. The germline V gene yields ENHRY for CDR1 and SYGVKD for CDR2. After removal of 8 bases from V and 8 bases from J, the junction retains 5 bases not matched to a gene.

The rearrangement combines TRBV10-3 with TRBJ2-1, with 11 junctional bases fitting TRBD2. The sample comprised blood. The receptor comes from a woman aged 55-69 years in good health. The CDR3 protein is CAIGGLAGDEQFF. The DNA sequence is TGTGCCATCGGCGGACTAGCGGGTGATGAGCAGTTCTTC.